The 20 T cell receptor beta chains below were found in one sample sequenced in a study of control samples from healthy donors and cancer patients. Profiling relied on immunoSEQ multiplex PCR, and the TCRdb table lists in-frame clones only, not all of them. In the table there are 200,000 or so clones, 91% of which are singletons. The sample comprised blood. These receptors all come from a man aged 25 to 40 in good health.

Here the CDR3 reads CAGPRAQSRGYTF. CDR3 bases: TGTGCCGGCCCCCGGGCGCAAAGTCGGGGCTACACCTTC. The rearrangement joins TRBV30 to TRBJ1-2; D remains unclear. Germline lookup yields CDR1 GTSNPN and CDR2 SVGIG (reference sequence). Trimming left V 8 bases short and J 8 bases short, with 21 bases between. This CDR3 region has 13 residues.

This clone was recorded a few times. CDR3: CASSSPRDSNIRPQHF. For the CDR3, the DNA is TGTGCCAGCAGTTCCCCTCGGGACTCCAATATTAGGCCCCAGCATTTT. This chain links TRBV6-2 or TRBV6-3 with TRBJ1-5; a weak D match, TRBD1 (5 bases). The CDR3 loop spans 16 amino acids. Germline lookup yields CDR1 MNHEY and CDR2 SVGEGT. Trimming took 4 bases from V and 9 from J, leaving 22 bases between them.

This clone was counted a few times. The chain joins TRBV13 to TRBJ2-7; 8 bases match TRBD1. CDR1 and CDR2 from the germline V gene are PRHDT and FYEKMQ (reference sequence). V gave up 4 bases and J gave up 3 bases; unmatched junction bases: 5. The CDR3 runs 14 residues. The CDR3 loop is CASSSGQGIYEQYF. Written as DNA, the CDR3 is TGTGCCAGCAGCTCAGGACAGGGTATCTACGAGCAGTACTTC.

The chain has TRBV6-6 and TRBJ1-2; D perhaps matches TRBD1 (6 bases). Trimming pared 10 bases from V and 8 bases from J, leaving 14 bases between. The CDR3 has 11 residues. Germline V gene lookup returns CDR1 MNHNY and CDR2 SVGAGI (reference sequence). The CDR3 region has the DNA TGTGCCACCTCAACAGGGAGAGGCTACACCTTC. As protein: CATSTGRGYTF.

The rearrangement links TRBV4-1 to TRBJ2-7; 12 bases are a match to TRBD2. The V gene end was trimmed by 3 bases and the J gene end by 5 bases; junction bases not matched to a gene: 11. The CDR3 is 17 residues long. Germline-derived CDR1 and CDR2 are MGHRA and YSYEKL. The CDR3 protein is CASSQRALAGGTNEQYF. The CDR3 DNA sequence: TGCGCCAGCAGCCAGAGGGCCCTAGCGGGGGGGACGAACGAGCAGTACTTC.

The V and J genes are TRBV19 and TRBJ1-5, with D perhaps matching TRBD1 (5 bases). V lost 1 base and J lost 9, with 16 bases in between. Germline V gene sequence: CDR1 LNHDA, CDR2 SQIVND (reference sequence). The CDR3 sequence is 15 residues long. The CDR3 spells CASSIARDRLGPQHF. The CDR3 coding sequence is TGTGCCAGTAGTATAGCACGGGACCGCTTAGGGCCCCAGCATTTT.

This clone was counted once. The rearrangement joins TRBV6-5 to TRBJ1-5; the match to TRBD1 covers 9 bases. In germline, CDR1 is MNHEY, CDR2 SVGAGI. The trim removed 10 bases at V and 4 bases at J, leaving 8 bases unmatched. The CDR3 consists of 14 residues. CDR3 protein: CATQEGQGNQPQHF. As DNA, the CDR3 is TGTGCCACCCAGGAGGGACAGGGAAATCAGCCCCAGCATTTT.

The table lists this clone with a count of one. J is TRBJ1-1 and V is TRBV12-3 or TRBV12-4, with D perhaps matching TRBD1 (5 bases). The CDR3 has 12 residues. Deletions cut 7 bases from V and 4 bases from J, with 10 bases between. DNA for the CDR3: TGTGCCAGCATTTCAGGGACCACTGAAGCTTTCTTT. Its translation: CASISGTTEAFF.

The gene calls are TRBV7-9 and TRBJ1-1; D is perhaps TRBD1 (5 bases). Trimming pared 5 bases from V and 2 bases from J, leaving 6 bases between. Germline assignment: CDR1 SEHNR and CDR2 FQNEAQ (reference sequence). The CDR3 contains 12 residues. In DNA form, the CDR3 reads TGTGCCAGCAGCCGGGACAACACTGAAGCTTTCTTT. Amino acids: CASSRDNTEAFF.

With regard to this clone: Within the sample, other DNA sequences also encode this same CDR3. V is TRBV12-3 or TRBV12-4 and J is TRBJ2-1, with D unclear. This CDR3 region has 11 residues. Between the trimmed V and J ends, which lost 4 bases and 2 bases, there was a span of 0 bases. CDR3 sequence (DNA): TGTGCCAGCAGTTCCTACAATGAGCAGTTCTTC. It codes for CASSSYNEQFF.

The chain carries TRBV18 and TRBJ2-6; 8 bases align to TRBD1. Trimming removed 3 bases from V and 2 bases from J; junction bases left unmatched: 9. This CDR3 region has 18 residues. Germline values: CDR1 KGHSH, CDR2 LQKENI. The CDR3 region is CASSPQRTGSAGANVLTF. In nucleotides, the CDR3 is TGTGCCAGCTCACCTCAGAGGACAGGGTCTGCTGGGGCCAACGTCCTGACTTTC.

Only one count was recorded for this clone. The chain carries TRBV7-9 and TRBJ1-1, with unresolved D. From germline, CDR1 is SEHNR and CDR2 FQNEAQ (reference sequence). The V and J ends lost 2 bases and 0 bases respectively, with 7 bases between them. This CDR3 comprises 14 residues. The CDR3 DNA reads TGTGCCAGCAGCTTAAGCGGGGTGAACACTGAAGCTTTCTTT. Its protein product is CASSLSGVNTEAFF.

The V call is TRBV6-5, the J call TRBJ1-3; 7 nucleotides agree with TRBD1. The CDR3 extends over 13 amino acids. Germline lookup yields CDR1 MNHEY and CDR2 SVGAGI. V lost 7 bases to trimming and J lost 7 bases; unmatched junction nucleotides: 7. The CDR3 reads CASTKTGSNTIYF. The CDR3 coding sequence is TGTGCCAGCACTAAGACAGGGTCCAACACCATATATTTT.

The chain combines TRBV13 with TRBJ1-4; TRBD1 matches at 8 bases. CDR1 and CDR2 from the germline V gene are PRHDT and FYEKMQ (reference sequence). The CDR3 has 15 residues. V dropped 2 bases and J dropped 8; count of bases not matched to a gene: 7. CDR3 protein: CASSLRQGNREKLFF. As DNA, the CDR3 is TGTGCCAGCAGCTTACGACAGGGGAATAGGGAAAAACTGTTTTTT.

The J gene is TRBJ1-6, the V gene TRBV5-5, with TRBD1 as a possible D gene (5 bases). The germline V and J ends were trimmed by 3 bases and 9 bases, with 16 bases remaining between them. The CDR3 is 15 amino acids. Germline assignment: CDR1 SGHKS and CDR2 YYEKEE (reference sequence). The CDR3 DNA is TGTGCCAGCAGCTGGGACGCGATCGCTCTTTCACCCCTCCACTTT. It encodes CASSWDAIALSPLHF.

As concerns this clone: Other DNA sequences in the same sample also yield this CDR3. This rearrangement joins TRBV18 to TRBJ2-5; D not certain. V was clipped by 5 bases and J by 4 bases, with 2 bases between them. From germline, CDR1 is KGHSH and CDR2 LQKENI. This CDR3 spans 10 amino acids. This chain's CDR3 is CASSAETQYF. DNA for the CDR3: TGTGCCAGCTCAGCAGAGACCCAGTACTTC.

Note on this clone: Other DNA sequences in the sample encode the same CDR3. The chain uses TRBV3-1 (or the pseudogene TRBV3-2) and TRBJ2-3; D unclear. This CDR3 spans 12 amino acids. The V end was cut by 1 base, the J end by 2 bases, with 1 base between. CDR1 and CDR2 from the germline V gene are LGHDT and YNNKEL (reference sequence). CDR3 sequence reads: CASSQVTDTQYF. The CDR3 DNA follows: TGTGCCAGCAGCCAAGTCACAGATACGCAGTATTTT.

The chain recombines TRBV10-3 with TRBJ2-6, with a possible D match to TRBD1 (5 bases). CDR1 and CDR2 from the germline V gene are ENHRY and SYGVKD. CDR3 length equals 15 residues. With 2 bases removed from V and 1 base from J, the gap between germline ends came to 6 bases. In nucleotides, the CDR3 is TGTGCCATCAGTGAGGGGGCGTCTGGGGCCAACGTCCTGACTTTC. It encodes CAISEGASGANVLTF.

This clone was recorded at least ten times. This rearrangement joins TRBV29-1 to TRBJ1-2; D is uncertain. Trimming stripped 0 bases from V and 2 bases from J, with 4 bases between. CDR1 and CDR2 from the germline V gene are SQVTM and ANQGSEA. The CDR3 covers 12 residues. The CDR3 is CSVEEQNYGYTF. In DNA, the CDR3 is TGCAGCGTTGAAGAGCAGAACTATGGCTACACCTTC.

The J gene is TRBJ1-3, the V gene TRBV4-1; D remains ambiguous. The germline V gene encodes CDR1 MGHRA and CDR2 YSYEKL. CDR3 size: 13 residues. V was cut by 0 bases and J by 9 bases, with 9 bases left in between. CDR3 DNA: TGCGCCAGCAGCCAAGACCCAACAAGCACCATATATTTT. It encodes CASSQDPTSTIYF.